This TCR beta chain was recorded in a study of blood T cell repertoires in COVID-19. Germline trimming cut 6 bases from V and 7 bases from J; bases unmatched to any gene: 8. Germline V gene data show CDR1 as MDHEN and CDR2 as SYDVKM. This CDR3 spans 14 amino acids. Here immunoSEQ multiplex PCR was the method, and the copy in TCRdb shows in-frame clones only, minus some. The data show approximately 300,000 clones, 90% seen once. The chain employs TRBV28 and TRBJ1-5; 8 bases agree with TRBD1. Input material: peripheral blood. This TCR derives from a woman in her thirties or forties with COVID-19, enrolled during active disease. The CDR3 sequence: CASSAPTGEQPQHF. The CDR3 DNA reads TGTGCCAGCAGCGCCCCGACAGGGGAACAGCCCCAGCATTTT. Complete variable domain (other parts from reference TRBV28 and TRBJ1-5): DVKVTQSSRYLVKRTGEKVFLECVQDMDHENMFWYRQDPGLGLRLIYFSYDVKMKEKGDIPEGYSVSREKKERFSLILESASTNQTSMYLCASSAPTGEQPQHFGDGTRLSIL.